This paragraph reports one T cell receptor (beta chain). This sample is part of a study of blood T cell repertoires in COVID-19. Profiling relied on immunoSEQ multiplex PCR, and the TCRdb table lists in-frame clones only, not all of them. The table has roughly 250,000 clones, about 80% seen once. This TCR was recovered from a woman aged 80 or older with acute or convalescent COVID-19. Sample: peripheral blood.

The CDR3 nucleotides are TGCGCCAGCATGAGGTCCTACAATGAGCAGTTCTTC. Protein sequence: CASMRSYNEQFF. The V call is TRBV4-3, the J call TRBJ2-1; D unresolved. V was cut by 7 bases and J by 1 base, with 5 bases left in between. This CDR3 comprises 12 residues. Germline V gene lookup returns CDR1 LGHNA and CDR2 YSLEER.